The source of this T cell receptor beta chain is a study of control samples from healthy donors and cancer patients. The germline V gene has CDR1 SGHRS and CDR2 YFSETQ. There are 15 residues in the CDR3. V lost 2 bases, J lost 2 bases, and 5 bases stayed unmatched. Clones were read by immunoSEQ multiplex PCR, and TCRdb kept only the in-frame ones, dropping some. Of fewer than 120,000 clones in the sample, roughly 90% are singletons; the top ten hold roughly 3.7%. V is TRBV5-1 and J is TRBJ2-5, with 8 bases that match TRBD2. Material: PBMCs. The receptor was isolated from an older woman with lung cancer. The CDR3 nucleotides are TGCGCCAGCAGCTTCCGGGGGGGACCACAAGAGACCCAGTACTTC. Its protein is CASSFRGGPQETQYF.